This T cell receptor (beta chain) was profiled in a study of cytomegalovirus exposure and HLA in healthy donors. The PCR contained 60 Vbeta and 13 Jbeta primers. The table came from immunoSEQ multiplex PCR; TCRdb's copy has only in-frame clones and leaves some out. The sample has fewer than 200,000 clones; around 80% are singletons. The CDR3 totals 15 residues. V lost 6 bases and J lost 3; bases outside the gene matches: 5. The germline V gene encodes CDR1 SNHLY and CDR2 FYNNEI. The receptor was derived from a woman between 50 and 59 years old in good health and CMV-seropositive. Sequencing used PBMCs. The chain is built from TRBV2 and TRBJ2-1, with 10 bases fitting TRBD1. As DNA, the CDR3 is TGTGCCAGCAGGGCGACAGGGGGCGGCTACAATGAGCAGTTCTTC. Amino acid sequence: CASRATGGGYNEQFF. Using reference TRBV2 and TRBJ2-1 for the parts outside the CDR3, the full variable domain is EPEVTQTPSHQVTQMGQEVILRCVPISNHLYFYWYRQILGQKVEFLVSFYNNEISEKSEIFDDQFSVERPDGSNFTLKIRSTKLEDSAMYFCASRATGGGYNEQFFGPGTRLTVL.